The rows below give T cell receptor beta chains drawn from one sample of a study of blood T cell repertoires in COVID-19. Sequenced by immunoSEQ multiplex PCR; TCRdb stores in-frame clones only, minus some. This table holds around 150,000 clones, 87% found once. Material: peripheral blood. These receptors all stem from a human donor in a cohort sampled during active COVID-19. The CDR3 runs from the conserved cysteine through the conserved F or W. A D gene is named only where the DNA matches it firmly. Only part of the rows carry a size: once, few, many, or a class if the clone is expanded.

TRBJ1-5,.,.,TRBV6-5,TGTGCCAGCAGTCACTCGACAGAGACTCAGCCCCAGCATTTT,CASSHSTETQPQHF
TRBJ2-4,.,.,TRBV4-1,TGCGCCAGCAGCCAAGATACACCGCAAAACATTCAGTACTTC,CASSQDTPQNIQYF
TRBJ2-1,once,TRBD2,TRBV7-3,TGTGCCAGCAGCACAACTAGCGATTGGGGGGAGCAGTTCTTC,CASSTTSDWGEQFF
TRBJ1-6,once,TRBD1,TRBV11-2,TGTGCCAGCAGCCTAAGGATGGGGACAGGGACTTCACCCCTCCACTTT,CASSLRMGTGTSPLHF
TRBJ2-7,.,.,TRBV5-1,TGCGCCAGTCAGTACGAGCAGTACTTC,CASQYEQYF
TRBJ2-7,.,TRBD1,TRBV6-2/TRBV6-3,TGTGCCAGCAGTTCTGGACAGGGGGGCTACGAGCAGTACTTC,CASSSGQGGYEQYF
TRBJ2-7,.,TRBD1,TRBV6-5,TGTGCCAGCAGTACGGGACAGGGAAAGGGGTACGAGCAGTACTTC,CASSTGQGKGYEQYF
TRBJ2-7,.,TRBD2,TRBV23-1,TGCGCCAGCAGTCAATCCGGACTAGCGGGAGGCTACGAGCAGTACTTC,CASSQSGLAGGYEQYF
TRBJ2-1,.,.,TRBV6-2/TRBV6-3,TGTGCCAGCAGTCCGGAAGGGAGGTCCTACAATGAGCAGTTCTTC,CASSPEGRSYNEQFF
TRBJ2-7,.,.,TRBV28,TGTGCCAGCAGTTTAACGAGAACCTACGAGCAGTACTTC,CASSLTRTYEQYF
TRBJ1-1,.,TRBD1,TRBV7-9,TGTGCCAGCAGCTCCACGGGACAGGGAGAAACTGAAGCTTTCTTT,CASSSTGQGETEAFF
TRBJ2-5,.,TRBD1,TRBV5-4,TGTGCCAGCAGCTCCGGGACAGGGGCCCCGTACTTC,CASSSGTGAPYF
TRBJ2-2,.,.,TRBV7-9,TGTGCCAGCAGCTGGGACACACGAGACACCGGGGAGCTGTTTTTT,CASSWDTRDTGELFF
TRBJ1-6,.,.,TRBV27,TGTGCCAGCAGTTCTCGTCAGGGCTTAGATTCACCCCTCCACTTT,CASSSRQGLDSPLHF
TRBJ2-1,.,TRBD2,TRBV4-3,TGCGCCAGCAGCCAAGATTTGGCGGGGGGGCGCAATGAGCAGTTCTTC,CASSQDLAGGRNEQFF
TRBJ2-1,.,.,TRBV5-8,TGTGCCAGCAGCTGGAACCCGGGGAGCATAACCTACAATGAGCAGTTCTTC,CASSWNPGSITYNEQFF
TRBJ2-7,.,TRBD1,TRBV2,TGTGCCAGCAGTTTGGGGACAGCTCCACGGCAGTACTTC,CASSLGTAPRQYF
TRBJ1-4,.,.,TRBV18,TGTGCCAGCTCACCACCGACAGGACCCCGTGAAAAACTGTTTTTT,CASSPPTGPREKLFF
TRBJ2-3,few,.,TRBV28,TGTGCCAGCAGTTTGGGCAGGGTAGATACGCAGTATTTT,CASSLGRVDTQYF
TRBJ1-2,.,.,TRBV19,TGTGCCAGTAGTATTGGAGTGGACTATGGCTACACCTTC,CASSIGVDYGYTF
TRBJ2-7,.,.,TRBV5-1,TGCGCCAGCAGCTCACGAACAGGGACCAACTACGAGCAGTACTTC,CASSSRTGTNYEQYF
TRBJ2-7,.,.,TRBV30,TGTGCCTGGAGTGTACAGGGGACTTTCCTCTACGAGCAGTACTTC,CAWSVQGTFLYEQYF
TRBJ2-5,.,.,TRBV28,TGTGCCAGCAGTCCGATGACAGGTCTCGGGAAAGAGACCCAGTACTTC,CASSPMTGLGKETQYF
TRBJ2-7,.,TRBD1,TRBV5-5,TGTGCCAGCAGCACACTGGACAGGGGCTCCTACGAGCAGTACTTC,CASSTLDRGSYEQYF
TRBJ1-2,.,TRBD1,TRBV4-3,TGCGCCAGCAGCCAAGATCGGGCCGGGACAGGGGATGGCTACACCTTC,CASSQDRAGTGDGYTF
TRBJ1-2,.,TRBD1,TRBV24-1,TGTGCCACCAGTCAGACAGGGGGGCATGGCTACACCTTC,CATSQTGGHGYTF
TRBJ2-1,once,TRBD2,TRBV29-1,TGCAGCGTTGGGGCGCCAGTCTGGAATTTCGGCGGGGGGTACAATGAGCAGTTCTTC,CSVGAPVWNFGGGYNEQFF
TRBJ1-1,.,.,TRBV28,TGTGCCAGCAGCCCCGGACACCTCACTGAAGCTTTCTTT,CASSPGHLTEAFF
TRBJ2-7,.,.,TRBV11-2,TGTGCCAGCAGCTTCGGGGGGCAGTTCTACGAGCAGTACTTC,CASSFGGQFYEQYF
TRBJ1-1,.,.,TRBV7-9,TGTGCCAGCAGACGGGGGGATATCAAGAACACTGAAGCTTTCTTT,CASRRGDIKNTEAFF
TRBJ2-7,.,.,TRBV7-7,TGTGCTAGCAGCTTAGATGCGGGGCCTACCTACGAGCAGTACTTC,CASSLDAGPTYEQYF
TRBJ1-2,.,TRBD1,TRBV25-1,TGTGCCAGCAGTGAAATAACAGGGGGAGGCTACACCTTC,CASSEITGGGYTF
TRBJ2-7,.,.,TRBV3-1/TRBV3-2,TGTGCCAGCAGCCAAGCGGCGGTGAGCTCCTACGAGCAGTACTTC,CASSQAAVSSYEQYF
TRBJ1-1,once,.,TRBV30,TGTGCCTGGAGCTTCCCAGGACTTAGGAACACTGAAGCTTTCTTT,CAWSFPGLRNTEAFF
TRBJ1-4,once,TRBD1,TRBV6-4,TGTGCCAGCAGTGCCCCCGGGACAGGGGTCGAAAAACTGTTTTTT,CASSAPGTGVEKLFF
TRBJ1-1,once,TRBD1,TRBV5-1,TGCGCCAGCAGCCCACGACAGGGGGCGAACACTGAAGCTTTCTTT,CASSPRQGANTEAFF
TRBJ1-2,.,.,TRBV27,TGTGCCAGCAGTTCCGGCTATGGCTACACCTTC,CASSSGYGYTF
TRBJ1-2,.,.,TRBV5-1,TGCGCCAGCAGTCCCGGGGAGGGAGTCTATGGCTACACCTTC,CASSPGEGVYGYTF
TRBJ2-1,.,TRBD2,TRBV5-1,TGCGCCAGCAGCTTGTTCCTTGCTAGCGGGACGGATGAGCAGTTCTTC,CASSLFLASGTDEQFF
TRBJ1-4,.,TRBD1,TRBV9,TGTGCCAGCAGCGCACAACAGGGGGCAGGACCTAATGAAAAACTGTTTTTT,CASSAQQGAGPNEKLFF
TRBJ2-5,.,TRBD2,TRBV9,TGTGCCAGCAGCGTAGAGGCTAGCGGGGGACAAGAGACCCAGTACTTC,CASSVEASGGQETQYF
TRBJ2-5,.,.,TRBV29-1,TGCAGCGTCGCTCCCTTAGGACTTCACCAAGAGACCCAGTACTTC,CSVAPLGLHQETQYF
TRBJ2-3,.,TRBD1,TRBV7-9,TGTGCCAGCAGCTTCGACACAGGGGGCGGCGATACGCAGTATTTT,CASSFDTGGGDTQYF
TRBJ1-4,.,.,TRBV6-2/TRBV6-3,TGTGCCAGCAGTTACGCCGGGGTCAGGGAAAAACTGTTTTTT,CASSYAGVREKLFF
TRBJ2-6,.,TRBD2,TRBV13,TGTGCCAGCAGCTTCCTACCGGGGACTAGCGGGAACCCCGGGGCCAACGTCCTGACTTTC,CASSFLPGTSGNPGANVLTF
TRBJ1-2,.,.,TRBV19,TGTGCCAGTAGTCCCCCCGAAAGGAGTTACTATGGCTACACCTTC,CASSPPERSYYGYTF
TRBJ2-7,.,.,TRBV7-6,TGTGCCAGCAGCTCGCCCCACGGACAGTTGGACTACGAGCAGTACTTC,CASSSPHGQLDYEQYF
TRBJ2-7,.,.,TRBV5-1,TGCGCCAGCAGCTTGACCTTAACAGGGTCCCACGAGCAGTACTTC,CASSLTLTGSHEQYF
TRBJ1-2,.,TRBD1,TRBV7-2,TGTGCCAGCAGCTTAACGACTTGGGACAGGCTTAGTTATGGCTACACCTTC,CASSLTTWDRLSYGYTF
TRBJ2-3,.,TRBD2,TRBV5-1,TGCGCCAGCAGTAGAAACCACCAAGCGGGGGGTAGCACAGATACGCAGTATTTT,CASSRNHQAGGSTDTQYF
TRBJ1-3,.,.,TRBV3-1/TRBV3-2,TGTGCCAGCAGCCAAGATGACAGCTCTGGAAACACCATATATTTT,CASSQDDSSGNTIYF
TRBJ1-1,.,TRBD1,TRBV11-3,TGTGCCAGCAGCCCTAGGGGGCAGACGTCCAAGAACACTGAAGCTTTCTTT,CASSPRGQTSKNTEAFF
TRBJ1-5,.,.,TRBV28,TGTGCCAGCAGTTTGGGGACCGGGGAGGGGTATCAGCCCCAGCATTTT,CASSLGTGEGYQPQHF